The T cell receptor (beta chain) described here comes from a study of T cell changes during pregnancy in multiple sclerosis. Per germline, CDR1 SGDLS and CDR2 YYNGEE. The CDR3 has 20 residues. V shed 3 bases, J shed 6 bases, and the junction held 24 bases outside the gene matches. Measured with immunoSEQ multiplex PCR; TCRdb has only the in-frame clones, and not every one. The table has some 120,000 clones, roughly 95% seen once. Sequences were derived from peripheral blood, sampled after pregnancy. The chain has TRBV9 and TRBJ1-2; TRBD1 matches 9 bases. This TCR came from a female donor with multiple sclerosis, enrolled in a pregnancy study. CDR3 sequence reads: CASSAPASDSPGQGIDGYTF. Written as DNA, the CDR3 is TGTGCCAGCAGCGCACCCGCGAGTGACTCCCCGGGACAGGGAATTGATGGCTACACCTTC.